The next 30 T cell receptor beta chains were all read from a single sample in a study of T cell responses to AZD1222 COVID-19 vaccine. Some clones are missing from TCRdb's copy, which holds only in-frame ones; the method was immunoSEQ multiplex PCR. Of roughly 130,000 clones listed, around 90% are singletons. Specimen: peripheral blood, collected 28 days after the second dose of the MenACWY control vaccine. The receptors shown here come from an adult who received the MenACWY meningococcal vaccine as a control.

The chain uses TRBV6-5 and TRBJ2-7; D possibly uses TRBD1 or TRBD2 (5 bases each). Germline CDR1 MNHEY, CDR2 SVGAGI. The CDR3 runs 14 residues. Trimming took 8 bases from V and 0 from J, leaving 14 bases between them. The CDR3 protein is CASQRGQSSYEQYF. DNA of the CDR3: TGTGCCAGCCAGAGGGGCCAGAGCTCCTACGAGCAGTACTTC.

The chain recombines TRBV5-6 with TRBJ1-6; TRBD1 matches 9 bases. The CDR3 spans 15 residues. Trimming removed 2 bases from V and 7 bases from J; junction bases left unmatched: 4. In germline, CDR1 is SGHDT, CDR2 YYEEEE. CDR3 protein: CASSLQGAENSPLHF. The CDR3 region has the DNA TGTGCCAGCAGCTTACAGGGGGCAGAGAATTCACCCCTCCACTTT.

The chain links TRBV7-2 to TRBJ1-2; maybe TRBD1 (6 bases). Between the trimmed V and J ends, which lost 2 bases and 7 bases, there was a span of 8 bases. CDR1 and CDR2 (germline): SGHTA, FQGNSA. This CDR3 has 12 residues. CDR3 in DNA: TGTGCCAGCAGCTTACCAGGGGCTGGCTACACCTTC. This translates into CASSLPGAGYTF.

The sample holds one count of this clone. The same CDR3 arises from other DNA sequences in this sample as well. V gene TRBV19 combines with J gene TRBJ1-1; a weak D match, TRBD1 (6 bases). The CDR3 is 14 residues long. Germline CDR1 LNHDA, CDR2 SQIVND (reference sequence). V was clipped by 5 bases and J by 5 bases, with 15 bases between them. CDR3 in DNA: TGTGCCAGTAGTGCGGGGGGCGCGGGGACTGAAGCTTTCTTT. Its translation: CASSAGGAGTEAFF.

This rearrangement joins TRBV10-3 to TRBJ1-1; 7 bases match TRBD1. V shed 7 bases, J shed 2 bases, and the junction held 7 bases outside the gene matches. Germline CDR1 ENHRY, CDR2 SYGVKD. This CDR3 spans 14 amino acids. CDR3 nucleotide sequence: TGTGCCATCACACCCCGGGACAGCAACACTGAAGCTTTCTTT. This sequence encodes CAITPRDSNTEAFF.

The chain couples TRBV7-9 to TRBJ1-1; TRBD1 might be the D (5 bases). The V gene lost 2 bases and the J gene lost 4 bases, with 8 bases spanning the gap. The germline gives CDR1 SEHNR, CDR2 FQNEAQ (reference sequence). CDR3 size: 13 residues. The CDR3 coding sequence is TGTGCCAGCAGCTTATGGGGGGGCACTGAAGCTTTCTTT. Translation: CASSLWGGTEAFF.

This clone was picked up one time. The chain employs TRBV15 and TRBJ1-1; unclear D gene. The CDR3 sequence is 16 residues long. Germline V CDR1 and CDR2: LNHNV, YYDKDF (reference sequence). V was cut by 1 base and J by 0 bases, with 12 bases left in between. The CDR3 loop reads CATSRVWAPMNTEAFF. The DNA for the CDR3 is TGTGCCACCAGCAGAGTATGGGCCCCGATGAACACTGAAGCTTTCTTT.

CDR3 loop: CASSFSAATNEKLFF. The CDR3 DNA is TGTGCCAGCTCATTCTCAGCGGCAACTAATGAAAAACTGTTTTTT. The chain combines TRBV18 with TRBJ1-4, with D uncertain. Germline V gene lookup returns CDR1 KGHSH and CDR2 LQKENI. Deletions cut 5 bases from V and 0 bases from J, with 10 bases between. The CDR3 totals 15 residues.

This chain joins TRBV9 and TRBJ1-1; no reliable D call. Germline loops: CDR1 SGDLS, CDR2 YYNGEE. The CDR3 is 12 amino acids. V lost 0 bases and J 6 bases, leaving 6 bases between the germline ends. The CDR3 sequence: CASSVVRAEAFF. The CDR3 nucleotides are TGTGCCAGCAGCGTAGTGCGTGCTGAAGCTTTCTTT.

This clone is a singleton in its sample. The gene calls are TRBV2 and TRBJ1-4; D unclear. Trimming pared 4 bases from V and 2 bases from J, leaving 2 bases between. Germline CDR1 SNHLY, CDR2 FYNNEI. The CDR3 consists of 12 residues. CDR3: CASSGTNEKLFF. The CDR3 DNA reads as TGTGCCAGCAGTGGGACTAATGAAAAACTGTTTTTT.

The CDR3 DNA follows: TGTGCCAGCAGCTTAGAAAGCGGGAGTATCCATGAGCAGTTCTTC. Encoded protein: CASSLESGSIHEQFF. This chain connects TRBV7-2 to TRBJ2-1, with TRBD2 matching over 8 bases. Germline V gene sequence: CDR1 SGHTA, CDR2 FQGNSA. CDR3 size: 15 residues. V shed 1 base, J shed 8 bases, and the junction held 7 bases outside the gene matches.

V gene TRBV5-1 combines with J gene TRBJ1-4; 7 nucleotides align to TRBD1. The CDR3 covers 14 residues. V was pared by 4 bases and J by 5 bases, with 5 bases of the junction left unmatched. The germline V gene encodes CDR1 SGHRS and CDR2 YFSETQ. The CDR3: CASSATGMNEKLFF. The CDR3 DNA is TGCGCCAGCAGCGCGACAGGGATGAATGAAAAACTGTTTTTT. The full variable domain, with the rest looked up from reference TRBV5-1 and TRBJ1-4, is KAGVTQTPRYLIKTRGQQVTLSCSPISGHRSVSWYQQTPGQGLQFLFEYFSETQRNKGNFPGRFSGRQFSNSRSEMNVSTLELGDSALYLCASSATGMNEKLFFGSGTQLSVL.

The CDR3: CASSFKLNTEAFF. The CDR3 DNA sequence: TGTGCCAGCAGTTTCAAGCTGAACACTGAAGCTTTCTTT. The chain has TRBV28 and TRBJ1-1; D not certain. The V end lost 3 bases, the J end lost 0 bases, and 5 bases lay between the germline ends. The germline CDR1 and CDR2 sequences are MDHEN and SYDVKM. The CDR3 is 13 amino acids.

The chain couples TRBV18 to TRBJ1-1; D is uncertain. V was trimmed by 1 base and J by 2 bases, leaving 5 bases between them. The CDR3 has 13 residues. CDR1 KGHSH and CDR2 LQKENI come from the germline V gene. CDR3 bases: TGTGCCAGCTCACCACAGGGTAACACTGAAGCTTTCTTT. This codes for CASSPQGNTEAFF.

The V and J genes are TRBV9 and TRBJ2-2; 15 nucleotides align to TRBD2. V trimming: 3 bases; J trimming: 7 bases; junction bases outside the gene matches: 7. CDR1 and CDR2 (germline): SGDLS, YYNGEE. The CDR3 is 17 residues long. For the CDR3, the DNA is TGTGCCAGCAGCGCCCGGACTAGCGGGAGGGTGAGCGGGGAGCTGTTTTTT. Translating it yields CASSARTSGRVSGELFF.

V and J are TRBV19 and TRBJ1-5; D remains ambiguous. Germline V gene sequence: CDR1 LNHDA, CDR2 SQIVND (reference sequence). The CDR3 totals 16 residues. Trimming left V 4 bases short and J 0 bases short, with 13 bases between. CDR3 sequence reads: CASSTTGLYSNQPQHF. CDR3 bases: TGTGCCAGTAGTACCACCGGACTGTATAGCAATCAGCCCCAGCATTTT.

The genes are TRBV6-1 and TRBJ2-4, with D perhaps matching TRBD2 (6 bases). CDR1 MNHNS and CDR2 SASEGT come from the germline V gene. V lost 1 base to trimming and J lost 7 bases, with 11 bases between them. CDR3 length: 14 residues. The CDR3 sequence is CASSEDGGRNIQYF. CDR3 bases: TGTGCCAGCAGTGAAGACGGAGGGCGTAACATTCAGTACTTC.

The genes are TRBV5-1 and TRBJ1-2, with D perhaps matching TRBD1 (6 bases). The CDR3 extends over 15 amino acids. Trimming took off 0 bases at V and 0 bases at J, with 9 bases between the two ends. In germline, CDR1 is SGHRS, CDR2 YFSETQ. The CDR3 is CASSLEPGANYGYTF. The DNA of the CDR3 is TGCGCCAGCAGCTTGGAGCCAGGGGCTAACTATGGCTACACCTTC.

The chain recombines TRBV10-3 with TRBJ2-7; 9 nucleotides match TRBD2. The CDR3 sequence is 14 residues long. Germline V gene data show CDR1 as ENHRY and CDR2 as SYGVKD. V was pared by 5 bases and J by 7 bases, with 9 bases of the junction left unmatched. The CDR3 reads CAISLAGDLGEQYF. The CDR3 nucleotides read TGTGCCATCAGTTTAGCGGGAGATTTGGGGGAGCAGTACTTC.

This chain uses TRBV10-3 with TRBJ2-3; the D gene could be TRBD1 or TRBD2 (5 bases each). Germline V lookup: CDR1 ENHRY, CDR2 SYGVKD. The V end lost 2 bases, the J end lost 3 bases, and 12 bases lay between the germline ends. The CDR3 covers 15 residues. The CDR3: CAISEGGEVTDTQYF. CDR3 in DNA: TGTGCCATCAGTGAGGGGGGAGAAGTAACAGATACGCAGTATTTT.

The chain carries TRBV7-9 and TRBJ1-2; possible D gene TRBD1, 5 bases. The CDR3 has 13 residues. V shed 5 bases and J shed 4 bases, with 11 bases lying between them. CDR1 SEHNR and CDR2 FQNEAQ come from the germline V gene (reference sequence). CDR3 loop: CASSHRDGYGYTF. The CDR3 DNA follows: TGTGCCAGCAGCCACCGGGACGGCTATGGCTACACCTTC. Looking up the rest from reference TRBV7-9 and TRBJ1-2 gives the full variable domain: DTGVSQNPRHKITKRGQNVTFRCDPISEHNRLYWYRQTLGQGPEFLTYFQNEAQLEKSRLLSDRFSAERPKGSFSTLEIQRTEQGDSAMYLCASSHRDGYGYTFGSGTRLTVV.

The rearrangement joins TRBV15 to TRBJ2-3; 8 positions agree with TRBD2. The germline V gene has CDR1 LNHNV and CDR2 YYDKDF (reference sequence). The CDR3 covers 14 residues. The junction had 8 bases not matched to a gene; V was cut back by 9 bases and J by 3 bases. This CDR3 is CATNSGGETDTQYF. The CDR3 DNA sequence: TGTGCCACAAATTCCGGGGGGGAAACAGATACGCAGTATTTT.

V gene TRBV28 combines with J gene TRBJ2-5; TRBD2 aligns across 15 bases. With 5 bases clipped from V and 5 bases from J, the junction kept 3 bases outside the gene matches. This CDR3 spans 15 amino acids. Per the germline V gene, CDR1 is MDHEN and CDR2 is SYDVKM. The chain's CDR3 is CASSPGTSGRETQYF. The CDR3 DNA reads as TGTGCCAGCAGTCCTGGGACTAGCGGGAGGGAGACCCAGTACTTC.

This clone appeared once. The chain couples TRBV19 to TRBJ2-7; 9 bases agree with TRBD1. V lost 6 bases to trimming and J lost 3 bases; unmatched junction nucleotides: 6. The CDR3 consists of 14 residues. Germline CDR1 is LNHDA and CDR2 is SQIVND (reference sequence). The CDR3 protein is CASSHRGRGYEQYF. Here the CDR3 DNA reads TGTGCCAGTAGCCACAGGGGGCGAGGCTACGAGCAGTACTTC. Based on the CDR3 plus reference TRBV19 and TRBJ2-7, the full variable domain is DGGITQSPKYLFRKEGQNVTLSCEQNLNHDAMYWYRQDPGQGLRLIYYSQIVNDFQKGDIAEGYSVSREKKESFPLTVTSAQKNPTAFYLCASSHRGRGYEQYFGPGTRLTVT.

The CDR3 loop reads CASSDSGTSGVEQFF. The CDR3 bases are TGTGCCAGCAGTGACTCTGGGACTAGCGGGGTCGAGCAGTTCTTC. The rearrangement joins TRBV6-4 to TRBJ2-1; 13 nucleotides agree with TRBD2. With 0 bases clipped from V and 10 bases from J, the junction kept 3 bases outside the gene matches. The CDR3 consists of 15 residues. From germline, CDR1 is MRHNA and CDR2 SNTAGT.

The chain couples TRBV6-2 or TRBV6-3 to TRBJ1-2, with D unresolved. This CDR3 contains 13 residues. From germline, CDR1 is MNHEY and CDR2 SVGEGT. V lost 6 bases and J lost 5, with 13 bases in between. The CDR3 sequence: CASSSVTLYGYTF. The CDR3 DNA reads as TGTGCCAGCAGCTCTGTAACGTTATATGGCTACACCTTC.

V and J are TRBV29-1 and TRBJ2-1; D is tentatively TRBD1 or TRBD2 (5 bases each). Germline V gives CDR1 SQVTM, CDR2 ANQGSEA. The CDR3 is made up of 12 amino acids. The ends were cut back, 6 bases at V and 4 bases at J, with 10 bases in the middle. This CDR3 is CSVGPGYNEQFF. The CDR3 region has the DNA TGCAGCGTGGGGCCGGGGTACAATGAGCAGTTCTTC.

The rearrangement uses TRBV19 and TRBJ1-5, with 10 positions matching TRBD1. The trim removed 9 bases at V and 6 bases at J, leaving 5 bases unmatched. The CDR3 consists of 13 residues. The germline V gene has CDR1 LNHDA and CDR2 SQIVND (reference sequence). Here the CDR3 reads CARGQGLVQPQHF. In DNA, the CDR3 is TGTGCCAGGGGACAGGGGCTGGTTCAGCCCCAGCATTTT.

The chain uses TRBV10-3 and TRBJ1-1; D is undetermined. CDR1 and CDR2 from the germline V gene are ENHRY and SYGVKD. This CDR3 comprises 15 residues. The V and J ends lost 0 bases and 6 bases respectively, with 14 bases between them. Written as DNA, the CDR3 is TGTGCCATCAGTGAGTCTAAGGGTCCGAGCGCTGAAGCTTTCTTT. Protein sequence: CAISESKGPSAEAFF.

The J gene is TRBJ1-1, the V gene TRBV13; unclear D gene. V dropped 0 bases and J dropped 5 bases, with 4 bases sitting between them. CDR3 length: 12 amino acids. CDR1 and CDR2 from the germline V gene are PRHDT and FYEKMQ (reference sequence). CDR3 region: CASSLGVTEAFF. CDR3 bases: TGTGCCAGCAGCTTAGGGGTAACTGAAGCTTTCTTT.